This entry is about one T cell receptor (beta chain). Its antigen remains unidentified. Per-nucleotide qualities are absent, and no much larger clonotype sits a single base away. This record comes from a study of blood T cell repertoires in COVID-19 (dated by TCRdb to 2018 to 2020). About the investigation overall: Samples from collaborators originated in the United States, Italy and Spain and spanned both the acute and convalescent phases of COVID-19. The prospective study material was composed of cDNA or gDNA derived from T cells, B-cell-depleted T cells, or PBMCs. The dataset comprised deeply sampled blood TCRbeta repertoires from subjects exposed to, actively infected with, or recovered from COVID-19. The repertoires were made available in a free public database intended to serve as a resource for research on the immune response to SARS-CoV-2. Samples were obtained from the ongoing ImmuneRACE study (first 160 participants) and from 1,254 subjects provided by 6 global collaborators. The sample metadata nearly always contained a de-identified subject ID, COVID-19 status, age in years and sex. HLA class I and class II types, where available, came from metadata supplied by the sample provider rather than from assay-based typing.

CDR1 MDHEN and CDR2 SYDVKM were looked up in the germline V gene. Trimming removed 10 bases from V and 3 bases from J, leaving 13 bases between the germline ends. The CDR3 starts with the cysteine, ends with the phenylalanine, and has 13 residues. The entry retains the CDR3 DNA only, 39 bases that are in frame from base 1. The full study reports these points: The amount of clinical and demographic metadata varied by source and participant and was provided uncurated.

In the prospective study, participants were about 18 to 89 years old, resided in fewer than 25 geographic areas of the United States, and were enrolled through a virtual design. In the prospective study, cohorts were assigned on the basis of participant-reported clinical history obtained from a screening survey and a study questionnaire. Mobile phlebotomists in the prospective study collected whole blood, serum and a nasopharyngeal or oropharyngeal swab from every participant. Prospective study participants could optionally give additional blood draws and questionnaires over a 2-month period. Before DNA extraction, blood samples from the prospective study were shipped at room temperature or frozen. TCRbeta CDR3 regions were amplified from genomic DNA by means of the immunoSEQ Assay, a bias-controlled multiplex PCR. Regarding the original processing steps: Nucleated cell counts per sample were estimated from amplification of reference gene primers within the assay. To quantify the absolute abundance of each unique TCRbeta CDR3 rearrangement, sequence reads were collapsed and filtered. Productive Simpson clonality was computed per sample as the square root of Simpson's diversity index over productive rearrangements. The table comes from immuneACCESS by way of TCRdb, which keeps in-frame sequences with V and J called. Part of the clones is missing from these tables; in studies checked, under half for an unresolved V gene and the rest for unknown reasons. From that table come the V and J calls and clone size; the DNA was used to work out D and trimming. This sample is represented by more than 200,000 clones; 70% to 90% of them were singletons. The top ten clones comprise 3.5% to 4.5% of the sample.

The rearranged chain carries TRBV28 and TRBJ1-5, with a tentative D gene TRBD1 over 6 matching bases. The clonotype comes from a man aged 25 to 40 with acute COVID-19. Material: PBMCs or T cells enriched from blood (not recorded which). CDR3 protein: CATYGQYNQPQHF. The nucleotides read TGTGCCACCTACGGACAGTACAATCAGCCCCAGCATTTT.